One T cell receptor beta chain is described in this entry. This clone appeared a few times. Its antigen target is currently unknown. The input lacks base qualities; no much larger clone sits a single base away. On a MiSeq, deep resolution sequencing aimed for a depth between 1 in 1 million and 1 in 200,000 T cells, with each clonotype covered 10x on average. The immunoSEQ hsTCRB Kit was used to generate the TCR beta libraries. The original methods were these. Data were analyzed with ImmunoSEQ Data Assistant and ImmunoSEQ Analyzer, with V, D and J genes assigned per IMGT definitions. Clonality, with values ranging from 0 to 1, was calculated as one minus the normalized Shannon entropy of productive rearrangement frequencies. Only overrepresented clonotypes making up at least 0.05% of the repertoire of each patient were included in the public clonotype analysis. Some twelve repertoires from age-matched healthy donors, obtained from immuneACCESS, served as clonality controls. What TCRdb holds here is the immuneACCESS table cut down to in-frame rearrangements. Part of the clones is not present; checked against another copy, under half of the missing clones reflect an unresolved V gene, and the others are unexplained. That table furnishes V, J and clone size, whereas the DNA furnished D and trimming. Here the sample has some 70,000 clones; 68% occur a single time. Around 5.8% of the sample is taken by the ten largest.

The time point label, read with the paper, signifies: approximately eleven months on ibrutinib. Roughly 2 micrograms of genomic DNA were extracted from cryopreserved PBMCs for TCR beta library preparation. Longitudinal blood samples from CLL patients receiving ibrutinib monotherapy were subjected to high-throughput TCR beta sequencing. The patients took part in an open-label, single-center phase 2 trial of ibrutinib monotherapy. The entry originates in a study of cytotoxic CD8 clonotypes in ibrutinib-treated CLL (dated by TCRdb to the early 2020s). Regarding the complete study: The cohort was composed of 11 relapsed/refractory and around 14 treatment-naive patients; IGHV unmutated status was identified in some 17 patients. Partial responses were observed in some 24 patients and complete responses in 2; after a median follow-up of around 64 months, remission was maintained in 14 patients and progression was observed in approximately 12. Response samples were taken after a median of roughly eleven months on treatment, ranging from 6 to 36 months. An average of 255,043 productive templates and 94,082 productive rearrangements was obtained per sample. Longitudinal samples were available for about 30% of the 86 trial participants. Cryopreserved peripheral blood mononuclear cells were obtained prior to treatment, at the time of response, and at either disease progression or sustained remission. Every sample from remission and from progressive disease was obtained while the patients were still on ibrutinib.

General conclusions and limits of the study: Sampling times were not matched between patients in sustained remission and patients whose disease was progressing, and lymph node repertoires were not examined. Clonality increased at ibrutinib response, stayed stable in sustained remission, and fell back toward baseline at progression. Public clonotypes were rare and either shrank or stayed stable during treatment, and the rise in clonality at ibrutinib response reflected expansion of private clonotypes. Baseline clonality exceeded that of age-matched healthy donors and correlated strongly with circulating CD8+ T-cell counts.

CDR1 and CDR2, looked up from the germline V gene, are SGDLS and YYNGEE. V is clipped by 4 bases and J by 6 bases, and the sequence between their germline boundaries is 15 bases long. The CDR3, cysteine through phenylalanine, is 14 amino acids long. This entry keeps only the CDR3 DNA: 42 bases, framed from base 1. The sequence was obtained from a human donor with chronic lymphocytic leukemia. The sample here was PBMCs, taken after 12 months of ibrutinib treatment. The chain employs TRBV9 and TRBJ2-3; TRBD2 is a weak D gene call, 5 bases matching. Here the CDR3 is given as CASSRRELVDTQYF. The DNA sequence is as follows: TGTGCCAGCAGCAGAAGGGAGCTAGTGGATACGCAGTATTTT.